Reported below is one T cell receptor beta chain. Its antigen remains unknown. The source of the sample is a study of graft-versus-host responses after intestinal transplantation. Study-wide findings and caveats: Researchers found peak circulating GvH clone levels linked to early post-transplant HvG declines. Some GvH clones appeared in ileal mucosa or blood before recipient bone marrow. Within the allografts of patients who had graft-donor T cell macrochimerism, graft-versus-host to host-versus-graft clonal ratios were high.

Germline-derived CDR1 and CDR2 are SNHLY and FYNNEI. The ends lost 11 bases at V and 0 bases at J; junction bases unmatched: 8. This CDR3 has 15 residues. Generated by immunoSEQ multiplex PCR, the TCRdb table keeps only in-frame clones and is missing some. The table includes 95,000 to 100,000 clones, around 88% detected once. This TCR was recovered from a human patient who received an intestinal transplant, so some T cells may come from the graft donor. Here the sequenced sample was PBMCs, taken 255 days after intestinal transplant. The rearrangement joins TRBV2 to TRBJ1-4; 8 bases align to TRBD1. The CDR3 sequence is CAGQGRLATNEKLFF. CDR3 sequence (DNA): TGTGCCGGACAGGGACGACTGGCAACTAATGAAAAACTGTTTTTT.